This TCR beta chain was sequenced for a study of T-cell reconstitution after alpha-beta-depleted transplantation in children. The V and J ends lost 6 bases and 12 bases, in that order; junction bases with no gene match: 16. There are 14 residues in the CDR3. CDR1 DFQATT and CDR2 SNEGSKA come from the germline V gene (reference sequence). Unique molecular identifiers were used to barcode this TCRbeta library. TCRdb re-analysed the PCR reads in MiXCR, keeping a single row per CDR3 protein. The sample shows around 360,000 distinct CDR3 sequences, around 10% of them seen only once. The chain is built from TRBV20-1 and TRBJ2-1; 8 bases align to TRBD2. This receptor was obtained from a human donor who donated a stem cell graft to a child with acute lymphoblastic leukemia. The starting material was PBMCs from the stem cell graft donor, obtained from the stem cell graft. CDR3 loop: CSAEVGTRRVGQFF. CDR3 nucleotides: TGCAGTGCGGAGGTAGGGACTAGACGAGTGGGGCAGTTCTTC.